The 26 T cell receptor beta chains given below trace back to one sample, sequenced in a study of cytomegalovirus exposure and HLA in healthy donors. With 60 Vbeta and 13 Jbeta primers, the PCR was carried out. The assay was immunoSEQ multiplex PCR, and TCRdb's table has in-frame clones only and misses some. The sample includes under 150,000 clones, just under 80% of them seen just once. The sample was PBMCs. The origin of the receptors is a man aged 30 to 39 in good health and CMV-seronegative.

The DNA for the CDR3 is TGTGCCAGCAGCTTCGGTCGCAGGGGGGATACGCAGTATTTT. This codes for CASSFGRRGDTQYF. V is TRBV11-3 and J is TRBJ2-3; 7 bases align to TRBD1. The CDR3 covers 14 residues. Trimming removed 3 bases from V and 6 bases from J; junction bases left unmatched: 6. Germline V gene lookup returns CDR1 SGHNT and CDR2 YENEEA.

This chain joins TRBV7-4 and TRBJ2-7; no firm D call. CDR1 and CDR2 from the germline V gene are SGHVT and SQSDAQ. This CDR3 is 14 amino acids long. Trimming took 1 base from V and 0 from J, leaving 7 bases between them. DNA of the CDR3: TGTGCCAGCAGCTTAGGCAGAATCTCCTACGAGCAGTACTTC. Its translation is CASSLGRISYEQYF.

The rearrangement links TRBV15 to TRBJ1-2, with D unclear. The CDR3 consists of 13 residues. V was pared by 6 bases and J by 0 bases, with 8 bases between. The germline gives CDR1 LNHNV, CDR2 YYDKDF (reference sequence). The CDR3 region has the DNA TGTGCCACCAGTCCCGGGGCTAACTATGGCTACACCTTC. Its protein product is CATSPGANYGYTF.

J is TRBJ1-5 and V is TRBV6-1; 9 positions match TRBD1. The V segment lost 5 bases and the J segment 1 base; nucleotides outside the gene matches: 3. The CDR3 extends over 15 amino acids. In germline, CDR1 is MNHNS, CDR2 SASEGT. CDR3 protein: CASSNRGPSNQPQHF. The CDR3 nucleotides read TGTGCCAGCAGTAACAGGGGGCCAAGCAATCAGCCCCAGCATTTT.

This chain uses TRBV9 with TRBJ2-3; D uncertain. V was cut by 2 bases and J by 6 bases, with 7 bases left in between. The germline V gene has CDR1 SGDLS and CDR2 YYNGEE. The CDR3 is 12 residues long. This chain's CDR3 is CASSVRSDTQYF. CDR3 nucleotides: TGTGCCAGCAGCGTTAGATCGGATACGCAGTATTTT.

This chain links TRBV28 with TRBJ2-3, with TRBD2 matching 11 bases. V trimming: 5 bases; J trimming: 2 bases; junction bases outside the gene matches: 6. Germline loops: CDR1 MDHEN, CDR2 SYDVKM. The CDR3 contains 16 residues. CDR3 nucleotides: TGTGCCAGCAGTCAACTAGCGGGAGCCCTCACAGATACGCAGTATTTT. Translated, it gives CASSQLAGALTDTQYF.

The V call is TRBV5-1, the J call TRBJ2-5; D gene ambiguous. The V end lost 1 base, the J end lost 4 bases, and 5 bases lay between the germline ends. The CDR3 covers 12 residues. Germline CDR1 SGHRS, CDR2 YFSETQ. CDR3 bases: TGCGCCAGCAGCTTGACGGTAGAGACCCAGTACTTC. Translated, it gives CASSLTVETQYF.

This chain joins TRBV7-3 and TRBJ2-1; D possibly corresponds to TRBD2 (5 bases). Germline V gives CDR1 SGHTA, CDR2 FQGTGA. The CDR3 has 14 amino acids. V lost 5 bases and J lost 10, with 18 bases in between. The CDR3 reads CASSPRGREKEQFF. The CDR3 DNA sequence: TGTGCCAGCAGCCCTAGAGGGAGAGAGAAGGAGCAGTTCTTC.

This chain links TRBV19 with TRBJ2-1; D remains ambiguous. Trimming cost V 3 bases and J 8 bases, with 5 bases left between them. There are 11 residues in the CDR3. Germline loops: CDR1 LNHDA, CDR2 SQIVND (reference sequence). The CDR3 DNA follows: TGTGCCAGTAGTATCAGTCATGAGCAGTTCTTC. Translation gives CASSISHEQFF. Combining the CDR3 with reference TRBV19 and TRBJ2-1 gives the whole variable domain DGGITQSPKYLFRKEGQNVTLSCEQNLNHDAMYWYRQDPGQGLRLIYYSQIVNDFQKGDIAEGYSVSREKKESFPLTVTSAQKNPTAFYLCASSISHEQFFGPGTRLTVL.

The chain carries TRBV5-4 and TRBJ1-2; the match to TRBD1 covers 7 bases. This CDR3 spans 16 amino acids. The germline V gene encodes CDR1 SGHNT and CDR2 YYREEE (reference sequence). J was trimmed by 4 bases and V by 2 bases; bases with no gene match: 11. The CDR3 DNA reads TGTGCCAGCAGCTTAATGGAGGGGGCGCCTTCCTATGGCTACACCTTC. This translates into CASSLMEGAPSYGYTF.

The chain couples TRBV10-3 to TRBJ2-7, with TRBD2 matching 15 bases. This CDR3 is 15 amino acids long. Germline CDR1 ENHRY, CDR2 SYGVKD. Losses at the gene ends were 5 bases for V and 4 bases for J; bases not matched to a gene: 3. Here the CDR3 DNA reads TGTGCCATCAGTATGGGACTAGCGGGGGGTTACGAGCAGTACTTC. It specifies CAISMGLAGGYEQYF.

The V gene is TRBV5-1, the J gene TRBJ1-6; 11 bases line up with TRBD1. There are 16 residues in the CDR3. Germline V lookup: CDR1 SGHRS, CDR2 YFSETQ. V was clipped by 4 bases and J by 6 bases; unmatched bases: 6. The CDR3 spells CASSIGQGAINSPLHF. CDR3 coding DNA: TGCGCCAGCAGCATCGGACAGGGGGCGATTAATTCACCCCTCCACTTT. The full variable domain, completed using reference TRBV5-1 and TRBJ1-6, is KAGVTQTPRYLIKTRGQQVTLSCSPISGHRSVSWYQQTPGQGLQFLFEYFSETQRNKGNFPGRFSGRQFSNSRSEMNVSTLELGDSALYLCASSIGQGAINSPLHFGNGTRLTVT.

The CDR3 spells CASSEYKGGLHTQYF. Here the CDR3 DNA reads TGCGCCAGCAGTGAGTATAAAGGAGGTCTTCATACGCAGTATTTT. The gene calls are TRBV10-1 and TRBJ2-3, with TRBD2 as a possible D gene (5 bases). Trimming took 1 base from V and 7 from J, leaving 15 bases between them. Germline CDR1 reads WNHNN; CDR2 reads SYGVQD (reference sequence). The CDR3 is made up of 15 amino acids.

This clone was recorded only once. The rearrangement links TRBV19 to TRBJ2-1; D possibly corresponds to TRBD2 (6 bases). Deletions cut 10 bases from V and 9 bases from J, with 25 bases between. The CDR3 totals 15 residues. Looked up from germline, CDR1 is LNHDA and CDR2 is SQIVND (reference sequence). CDR3 nucleotide sequence: TGTGCCACTGGGGGGAGGAGCGGGCAAAGGGGTGAGCAGTTCTTC. As protein: CATGGRSGQRGEQFF. The full variable domain, rest sourced from reference TRBV19 and TRBJ2-1, is DGGITQSPKYLFRKEGQNVTLSCEQNLNHDAMYWYRQDPGQGLRLIYYSQIVNDFQKGDIAEGYSVSREKKESFPLTVTSAQKNPTAFYLCATGGRSGQRGEQFFGPGTRLTVL.

This clone qualifies as medium-sized. The CDR3 region is CASSEALPLSTGVEQYF. The CDR3 region has the DNA TGTGCCAGCAGTGAAGCGCTTCCTCTTTCGACAGGGGTCGAGCAGTACTTC. V gene TRBV2 combines with J gene TRBJ2-7; 8 nucleotides align to TRBD1. The ends lost 0 bases at V and 6 bases at J; junction bases unmatched: 13. Germline CDR1 is SNHLY and CDR2 is FYNNEI. This CDR3 is built from 17 residues.

J is TRBJ1-1 and V is TRBV29-1; D is perhaps TRBD1 (5 bases). CDR3 length: 15 amino acids. CDR1 is SQVTM and CDR2 is ANQGSEA in the germline V gene. The V and J ends lost 4 bases and 3 bases respectively, with 18 bases between them. CDR3 loop: CSVVHLYGGDTEAFF. The CDR3 coding sequence is TGCAGCGTTGTGCACCTCTATGGGGGGGACACTGAAGCTTTCTTT. The variable domain in full, completed from reference TRBV29-1 and TRBJ1-1, reads SAVISQKPSRDICQRGTSLTIQCQVDSQVTMMFWYRQQPGQSLTLIATANQGSEATYESGFVIDKFPISRPNLTFSTLTVSNMSPEDSSIYLCSVVHLYGGDTEAFFGQGTRLTVV.

V usage is TRBV10-3 and J usage is TRBJ1-3; no clear D. From germline, CDR1 is ENHRY and CDR2 SYGVKD. This CDR3 contains 16 residues. Trimming shortened V by 4 bases and J by 5 bases, and 18 bases separated the two germline ends. The CDR3 nucleotides are TGTGCCATCAGTGTACATAGGAGGCAAGGAAGAAACACCATATATTTT. Amino acids: CAISVHRRQGRNTIYF.

V usage is TRBV10-3 and J usage is TRBJ1-2; possibly TRBD1 for D (6 bases). Germline-derived CDR1 and CDR2 are ENHRY and SYGVKD. The length of the CDR3 is 14 residues. V lost 6 bases, J lost 2 bases, and 13 bases lay in between. The CDR3, as DNA: TGTGCCATCAGGGATCCAACAGGGAACTATGGCTACACCTTC. It translates to CAIRDPTGNYGYTF.

As regards this clone: One junction end disagrees with the germline gene, perhaps due to a read error. This rearrangement joins TRBV19 to TRBJ2-1; 9 positions match TRBD1. This CDR3 region has 12 residues. Germline V gene sequence: CDR1 LNHDA, CDR2 SQIVND (reference sequence). CDR3 residues: CASKGTGRLSIF. The CDR3 bases are TGTGCCAGTAAAGGGACAGGGCGCCTCTCGATCTTC.

The chain couples TRBV28 to TRBJ1-5; maybe TRBD1 (5 bases). V was cut by 5 bases and J by 7 bases, with 12 bases left in between. The germline gives CDR1 MDHEN, CDR2 SYDVKM. This CDR3 has 13 residues. The CDR3 DNA sequence: TGTGCCAGCAGTACAGGTTCTGGACAGCCCCAGCATTTT. Translating gives CASSTGSGQPQHF.

The rearrangement joins TRBV28 to TRBJ2-3, with D possibly TRBD2 on 6 matching bases. CDR3 length: 15 amino acids. V shed 4 bases and J shed 1 base, with 12 bases lying between them. From germline, CDR1 is MDHEN and CDR2 SYDVKM. Written as DNA, the CDR3 is TGTGCCAGCAGTTCCTCGGGACTGGGCACAGATACGCAGTATTTT. This gives the protein CASSSSGLGTDTQYF. Drawing the rest from reference TRBV28 and TRBJ2-3, the complete variable domain is DVKVTQSSRYLVKRTGEKVFLECVQDMDHENMFWYRQDPGLGLRLIYFSYDVKMKEKGDIPEGYSVSREKKERFSLILESASTNQTSMYLCASSSSGLGTDTQYFGPGTRLTVL.

The chain has TRBV6-5 and TRBJ2-2, with D perhaps TRBD2 (6 bases). This CDR3 has 16 residues. V was cut by 0 bases and J by 4 bases, with 12 bases left in between. Germline lookup yields CDR1 MNHEY and CDR2 SVGAGI. The chain's CDR3 is CASSYSRAGSTGELFF. The DNA of the CDR3 is TGTGCCAGCAGTTACTCGAGGGCGGGGAGCACCGGGGAGCTGTTTTTT.

This rearrangement joins TRBV2 to TRBJ1-3, with 10 bases matching TRBD1. From germline, CDR1 is SNHLY and CDR2 FYNNEI. J gave up 4 bases and V 5 bases, and 5 bases lay outside the gene matches. The CDR3 covers 15 residues. This CDR3 is CASSKDRGRGNTIYF. The CDR3 DNA reads TGTGCCAGCAGTAAGGACAGGGGGAGAGGAAACACCATATATTTT.

V gene TRBV9 combines with J gene TRBJ2-1; the match to TRBD1 covers 7 bases. The V gene end was trimmed by 0 bases and the J gene end by 4 bases; junction bases not matched to a gene: 7. CDR1 and CDR2 from the germline V gene are SGDLS and YYNGEE. The CDR3 runs to 16 residues. The CDR3 loop reads CASSVAWDSFYNEQFF. The CDR3 DNA is TGTGCCAGCAGCGTAGCTTGGGACAGTTTTTACAATGAGCAGTTCTTC.

Turning to this clone: At the DNA level, this CDR3 is encoded by other sequences in the same sample as well. V and J are TRBV28 and TRBJ1-1, with D possibly TRBD1 on 5 matching bases. The length of the CDR3 is 12 residues. CDR1 is MDHEN, CDR2 SYDVKM, per germline. The V and J ends lost 3 bases and 3 bases respectively, with 5 bases between them. The CDR3 is CASSLGHTEAFF. As DNA, the CDR3 is TGTGCCAGCAGTTTGGGGCACACTGAAGCTTTCTTT.

The rearrangement joins TRBV7-3 to TRBJ2-5, with D perhaps TRBD2 (6 bases). Germline assignment: CDR1 SGHTA and CDR2 FQGTGA. V was trimmed by 4 bases and J by 2 bases, leaving 11 bases between them. CDR3 length: 14 residues. The CDR3 here is CASSSGLTQETQYF. In nucleotides, the CDR3 is TGTGCCAGCAGCTCGGGACTTACACAAGAGACCCAGTACTTC.